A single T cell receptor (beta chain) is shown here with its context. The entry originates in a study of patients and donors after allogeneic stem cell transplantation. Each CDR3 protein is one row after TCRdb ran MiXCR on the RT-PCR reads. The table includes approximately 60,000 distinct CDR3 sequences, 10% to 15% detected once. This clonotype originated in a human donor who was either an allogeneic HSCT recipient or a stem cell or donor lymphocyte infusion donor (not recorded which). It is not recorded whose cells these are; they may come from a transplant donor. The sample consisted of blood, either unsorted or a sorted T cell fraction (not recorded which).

As DNA, the CDR3 is TGTGCCAGCAGCGGAGACGGGACTCACTACAGGGAGCAGTTCTTC. This encodes CASSGDGTHYREQFF. The chain couples TRBV11-2 to TRBJ2-1, with a weak D call TRBD2 (6 bases). This CDR3 comprises 15 residues. V was clipped by 5 bases and J by 10 bases, with 21 bases between them. Germline-derived CDR1 and CDR2 are SGHAT and FQNNGV.